Presented here are 19 T cell receptor beta chains from one specimen sequenced in a study of blood T cells in healthy people across ages. Sample-barcoded 5' priming and a J-beta primer mix drove a second PCR of about 7 to 11 cycles. TCRdb reanalysed the 5' RACE reads using MiXCR and keeps one entry per CDR3 protein. This table has about 1.4 million distinct CDR3 sequences, 55% to 75% appearing once. Sequencing was done on a sample of blood. These receptors all stem from a man in his late teens or twenties in good health.

The chain links TRBV20-1 to TRBJ1-2; D is uncertain. This CDR3 region has 13 residues. Trimming shortened V by 6 bases and J by 1 base, and 12 bases separated the two germline ends. Germline CDR1 is DFQATT and CDR2 is SNEGSKA (reference sequence). The CDR3 bases are TGCAGTGCCCCCCGGCAGAGTAACTATGGCTACACCTTC. Protein: CSAPRQSNYGYTF.

This clonotype was recorded a few times. This chain uses TRBV2 with TRBJ2-1, with TRBD2 matching over 8 bases. The V gene's germline CDR1 is SNHLY and CDR2 FYNNEI. The CDR3 runs to 11 residues. V dropped 4 bases and J dropped 15; count of bases not matched to a gene: 5. This chain's CDR3 is CASSAPGGAFF. In DNA form, the CDR3 reads TGTGCCAGCAGTGCCCCGGGGGGGGCGTTCTTC.

This clonotype was counted at least ten times. Since a much larger clone is just one base distant, this may be a read error. The chain uses TRBV7-2 and TRBJ2-1; TRBD2 aligns across 15 bases. The DNA end lines up better with TRBJ2-7; the J call may be wrong. The CDR3 runs to 15 residues. The germline V gene encodes CDR1 SGHTA and CDR2 FQGNSA. CDR3 in DNA: TGTGCCAGCAGCGCCGGACTAGCGGGGGGGAATGAGCAGTACTTC. It yields the protein CASSAGLAGGNEQYF.

J is TRBJ1-6 and V is TRBV5-1; D may be TRBD1 (5 bases). Germline V gene lookup returns CDR1 SGHRS and CDR2 YFSETQ. Trimming removed 1 base from V and 7 bases from J, with 12 bases in between. The CDR3 contains 15 residues. In DNA, the CDR3 is TGCGCCAGCAGCTTGCCGGGGCCCACCAATTCACCCCTCCACTTT. As protein: CASSLPGPTNSPLHF.

The V and J genes are TRBV6-2 or TRBV6-3 and TRBJ2-3; TRBD2 agrees at 8 bases. V shed 2 bases and J 8 bases; nucleotides not matched to a gene: 9. The CDR3 has 15 residues. CDR1 MNHEY and CDR2 SVGEGT come from the germline V gene. CDR3 sequence: CASSYGLLAGGTQYF. For the CDR3, the DNA is TGTGCCAGCAGTTACGGGCTCCTCGCGGGAGGTACGCAGTATTTT.

The genes are TRBV4-1 and TRBJ2-5; TRBD1 agrees at 8 bases. Matching the DNA end better, TRBJ2-7 makes the J call doubtful. The germline gives CDR1 MGHRA, CDR2 YSYEKL. This CDR3 is built from 14 residues. CDR3 sequence reads: CASSLEGQDIEQYF. The DNA of the CDR3 is TGCGCCAGCAGTCTAGAGGGACAGGACATCGAGCAGTACTTC.

This clonotype has only one observation. The chain links TRBV6-5 to TRBJ1-2; D might be TRBD1 (6 bases). CDR3 length: 15 residues. CDR1 MNHEY and CDR2 SVGAGI come from the germline V gene. The V and J ends lost 2 bases and 3 bases respectively, with 13 bases between them. The CDR3 region has the DNA TGTGCCAGCAGTTACGGTACAGGGCAATACTATGGCTACACCTTC. This gives the protein CASSYGTGQYYGYTF.

This CDR3 reads CASSHSDGILTDTQYF. CDR3 DNA: TGCGCCAGCAGCCACTCCGACGGGATACTCACAGATACGCAGTATTTT. The chain employs TRBV4-3 and TRBJ2-3, with a weak D call TRBD2 (5 bases). The CDR3 is made up of 16 amino acids. The V end was cut by 3 bases, the J end by 2 bases, with 15 bases between. The germline V gene encodes CDR1 LGHNA and CDR2 YSLEER.

This clonotype was recorded a few times. V and J are TRBV7-2 and TRBJ2-1; 7 bases align to TRBD2. This CDR3 is 15 amino acids long. The V gene's germline CDR1 is SGHTA and CDR2 FQGNSA. The ends lost 5 bases at V and 6 bases at J; junction bases unmatched: 10. The CDR3 coding sequence is TGTGCCAGCAGCGCCGGACTAGTTGGGGTCAATGAGCAGTTCTTC. Amino acids: CASSAGLVGVNEQFF.

The V and J genes are TRBV3-1 and TRBJ2-7, with D possibly TRBD1 on 5 matching bases. The V gene lost 1 base and the J gene lost 3 bases, with 16 bases spanning the gap. The CDR3 covers 16 residues. In germline, CDR1 is LGHDT, CDR2 YNNKEL (reference sequence). DNA of the CDR3: TGTGCCAGCAGCCAAGTGATCGCCAGGGATCTCTACGAGCAGTACTTC. This gives the protein CASSQVIARDLYEQYF.

The chain uses TRBV14 and TRBJ2-1; perhaps TRBD1 as D (6 bases). Looked up from germline, CDR1 is SGHDN and CDR2 is FVKESK. V shed 4 bases and J shed 8 bases, with 15 bases lying between them. This CDR3 is built from 14 residues. The CDR3 reads CASSLGQSGDEQFF. The CDR3 nucleotides are TGTGCCAGCAGCCTAGGACAGTCTGGGGATGAGCAGTTCTTC. The full variable domain, completed using reference TRBV14 and TRBJ2-1, is EAGVTQFPSHSVIEKGQTVTLRCDPISGHDNLYWYRRVMGKEIKFLLHFVKESKQDESGMPNNRFLAERTGGTYSTLKVQPAELEDSGVYFCASSLGQSGDEQFFGPGTRLTVL.

The J gene is TRBJ1-2, the V gene TRBV6-5; possible D gene TRBD1, 5 bases. The V gene lost 5 bases and the J gene lost 4 bases, with 20 bases spanning the gap. CDR1 is MNHEY, CDR2 SVGAGI, per germline. The CDR3 contains 16 residues. CDR3 in amino acids: CASSNPGAGSSYGYTF. The CDR3, as DNA: TGTGCCAGCAGTAACCCTGGGGCGGGCTCGAGCTATGGCTACACCTTC.

This chain uses TRBV12-3 or TRBV12-4 with TRBJ1-3; the D is unclear. The CDR3 totals 14 residues. Trimming shortened V by 3 bases and J by 3 bases, and 9 bases separated the two germline ends. CDR3 region: CASSLVLVGNTIYF. The CDR3 region has the DNA TGTGCCAGCAGTTTGGTTCTCGTTGGAAACACCATATATTTT.

The V gene is TRBV5-4, the J gene TRBJ1-2; the match to TRBD1 covers 8 bases. Germline-derived CDR1 and CDR2 are SGHNT and YYREEE (reference sequence). The CDR3 covers 14 residues. V lost 5 bases to trimming and J lost 4 bases; unmatched junction nucleotides: 7. The CDR3 here is CASRSWTGTYGYTF. The DNA of the CDR3 is TGTGCCAGCAGGTCCTGGACAGGGACCTATGGCTACACCTTC.

J is TRBJ2-5 and V is TRBV12-3 or TRBV12-4; 8 nucleotides agree with TRBD1. The CDR3 covers 16 residues. V lost 5 bases and J lost 4; bases outside the gene matches: 12. Here the CDR3 reads CASSPRDRSLLETQYF. The CDR3 nucleotides read TGTGCCAGCAGTCCTCGGGACAGGTCTCTTCTAGAGACCCAGTACTTC.

The chain uses TRBV2 and TRBJ1-2; 9 nucleotides align to TRBD1. The CDR3 is 16 amino acids. Looked up from germline, CDR1 is SNHLY and CDR2 is FYNNEI. The trim removed 1 base at V and 4 bases at J, leaving 7 bases unmatched. The CDR3 DNA reads as TGTGCCAGCAGTGAAGTGGGGACAGGGTGGATCTATGGCTACACCTTC. This sequence encodes CASSEVGTGWIYGYTF.

The chain carries TRBV6-2 or TRBV6-3 and TRBJ2-5, with D perhaps being TRBD1 or TRBD2 (5 bases each). Germline CDR1 reads MNHEY; CDR2 reads SVGEGT. With 2 bases removed from V and 3 bases from J, the gap between germline ends came to 10 bases. The CDR3 is 14 residues long. The CDR3 DNA reads TGTGCCAGCAGTTACCCGATGGGGGAAGAGACCCAGTACTTC. This sequence encodes CASSYPMGEETQYF.

V and J are TRBV6-5 and TRBJ2-7; TRBD1 matches 7 bases. CDR1 and CDR2 (germline): MNHEY, SVGAGI. V shed 11 bases and J 1 base; nucleotides not matched to a gene: 11. This CDR3 has 14 amino acids. The CDR3, as DNA: TGTGCCGGCACCAGGGACAGTTTATCCTACGAGCAGTACTTC. Translation gives CAGTRDSLSYEQYF.

The chain is built from TRBV7-6 and TRBJ1-4; D possibly corresponds to TRBD1 (5 bases). V was pared by 11 bases and J by 8 bases, with 15 bases between. The CDR3 runs 12 residues. Germline CDR1 is SGHVS and CDR2 is FNYEAQ. The CDR3 region is CAAGRVGEKLFF. The CDR3 DNA sequence: TGTGCCGCAGGGCGGGTCGGGGAAAAACTGTTTTTT.